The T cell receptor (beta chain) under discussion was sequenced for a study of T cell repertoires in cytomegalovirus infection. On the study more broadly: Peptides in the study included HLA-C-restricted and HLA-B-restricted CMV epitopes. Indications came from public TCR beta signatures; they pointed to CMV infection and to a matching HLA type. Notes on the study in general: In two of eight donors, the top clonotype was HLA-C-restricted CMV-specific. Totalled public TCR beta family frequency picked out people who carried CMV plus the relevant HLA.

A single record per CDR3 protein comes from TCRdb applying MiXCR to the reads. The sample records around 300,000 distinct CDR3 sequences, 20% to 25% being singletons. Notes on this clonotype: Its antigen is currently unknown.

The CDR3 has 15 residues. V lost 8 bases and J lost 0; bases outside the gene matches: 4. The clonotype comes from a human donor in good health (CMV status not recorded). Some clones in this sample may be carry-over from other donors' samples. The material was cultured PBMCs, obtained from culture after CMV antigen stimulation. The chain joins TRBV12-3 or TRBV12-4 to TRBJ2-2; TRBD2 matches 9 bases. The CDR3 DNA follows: TGTGCCAGCGTTAGCGGGAGAGCGAACACCGGGGAGCTGTTTTTT. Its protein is CASVSGRANTGELFF.